This TCR beta chain is from a study of cytomegalovirus exposure and HLA in healthy donors. Whole-study results and caveats: Links to common viral pathogens appeared, in a later analysis, for several of the most significant clusters.

PCR primers comprised 60 Vbeta and 13 Jbeta primers. The repertoire was sequenced with immunoSEQ multiplex PCR; TCRdb's copy has only in-frame clones and lacks some. The table has roughly 150,000 clones, 80% seen once; the top ten hold about 15%. Germline V gives CDR1 LNHDA, CDR2 SQIVND (reference sequence). V was shortened by 1 base and J by 1 base, with 12 bases between the two germline ends. The CDR3 consists of 16 residues. Concerning this clone: Its antigen remains unidentified.

This clonotype was obtained from a woman aged 40 to 50 in good health and CMV-seronegative. Sequencing was performed on PBMCs. This rearrangement joins TRBV19 to TRBJ2-3; D not certain. The CDR3 loop is CASSIGGGPRTDTQYF. Here the CDR3 DNA reads TGTGCCAGTAGTATAGGTGGCGGTCCTCGCACAGATACGCAGTATTTT.